This T cell receptor beta chain was profiled in a study of blood T cell repertoires in COVID-19. Study details: Acute and convalescent COVID-19 specimens originated in the United States, Italy and Spain.

Sequencing used immunoSEQ multiplex PCR; TCRdb keeps in-frame clones, though not all of them. The sample contains more than 150,000 clones, roughly four fifths of which appear only once. This CDR3 is built from 15 residues. V lost 2 bases and J 5 bases, leaving 16 bases between the germline ends. In germline, CDR1 is MNHEY, CDR2 SVGAGI. Sequencing used peripheral blood. The clonotype was recovered from a woman between 35 and 50 years old with acute or convalescent COVID-19. The V call is TRBV6-5, the J call TRBJ2-7; the D gene is possibly TRBD2 (6 bases). The CDR3 reads CASSYRAGRFDEQYF. The DNA of the CDR3 is TGTGCCAGCAGTTACCGGGCAGGGAGGTTCGACGAGCAGTACTTC.